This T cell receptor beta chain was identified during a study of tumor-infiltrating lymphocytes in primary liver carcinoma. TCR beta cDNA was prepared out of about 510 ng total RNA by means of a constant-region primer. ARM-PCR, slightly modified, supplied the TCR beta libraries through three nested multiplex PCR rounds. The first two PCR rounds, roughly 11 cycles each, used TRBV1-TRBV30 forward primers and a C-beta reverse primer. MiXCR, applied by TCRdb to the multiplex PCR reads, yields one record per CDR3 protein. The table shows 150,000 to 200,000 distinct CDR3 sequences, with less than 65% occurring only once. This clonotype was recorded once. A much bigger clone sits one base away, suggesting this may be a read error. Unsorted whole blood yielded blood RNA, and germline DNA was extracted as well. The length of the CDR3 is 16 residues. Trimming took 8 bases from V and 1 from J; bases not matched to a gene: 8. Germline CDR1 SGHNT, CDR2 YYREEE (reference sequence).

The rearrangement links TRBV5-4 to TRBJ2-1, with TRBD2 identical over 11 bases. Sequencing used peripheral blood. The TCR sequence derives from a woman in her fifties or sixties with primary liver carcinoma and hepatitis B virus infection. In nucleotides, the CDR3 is TGTGCCAGGAGCCGAGGGACTAGCGGTTCCTACAATGAGCAGTTCTTC. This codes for CARSRGTSGSYNEQFF.